This entry is about one TCR beta chain. MiXCR was run by TCRdb on the 5' RACE reads, yielding one entry per CDR3 protein. Of about 48,000 distinct CDR3 sequences listed, roughly 5.2% are singletons. This record comes from a study of spatial heterogeneity in lung cancer. The wider study: More beta-chain than alpha-chain sequences were consistently detected.

Sample time point: sample taken at primary tumor resection. The donors were approximately 65 patients with non-small cell lung cancer that was early-stage and untreated. Material for sequencing was whole RNA from tumor, nontumor lung or frozen PBMC, left unsorted. CDR3 length equals 16 residues. Trimming shortened V by 5 bases and J by 0 bases, and 14 bases separated the two germline ends. The germline V gene encodes CDR1 MDHEN and CDR2 SYDVKM. The specimen comprised PBMCs, sampled at surgery. The sequence was obtained from a male donor with early-stage non-small cell lung cancer. V and J are TRBV28 and TRBJ2-1; maybe TRBD1 (5 bases). The DNA of the CDR3 is TGTGCCAGCAGTACAGGTCTAGAGAGCTCCTACAATGAGCAGTTCTTC. The encoded protein is CASSTGLESSYNEQFF.